The clone carrying this TCR beta chain appeared many times. Antigen: not known. This entry belongs to a study of T cells after yellow fever vaccination. Study context: With SMART-Seq v4 Ultra Low Input, the fractions containing low cell numbers were prepared.

As TCR cDNA was made by 5'RACE template switching, a universal primer site and UMIs were added. MiXCR was run by TCRdb on the 5' RACE reads, yielding one entry per CDR3 protein. The sample lists about 320,000 distinct CDR3 sequences, around 4.5% occurring once. Study-level findings and limits: A large majority of primary-vaccination clones showed up again after the booster (roughly 96% CD4, around 90% CD8).

Losses at the gene ends were 3 bases for V and 6 bases for J; bases not matched to a gene: 9. Germline V lookup: CDR1 SGHRS, CDR2 YFSETQ. The CDR3 contains 16 residues. The source of this sequence is a man aged 18 to 30 who received the YFV17D yellow fever vaccine. The sequencing used PBMCs, collected 15 days after the yellow fever booster vaccination. The chain combines TRBV5-1 with TRBJ2-3; 11 nucleotides line up with TRBD1. The CDR3 protein is CASSSQGQGVADTQYF. DNA of the CDR3: TGCGCCAGCAGCTCCCAGGGACAGGGGGTGGCGGATACGCAGTATTTT.